Below are 30 T cell receptor beta chains sequenced from a single sample in a study of human T cells and chemical hapten exposure (dated by TCRdb to the early 2020s). Per the publication, the time point label means: patch test 1, 2 weeks after DPC sensitization. The treatment or condition label of this sample denotes: therapeutic diphenylcyclopropenone sensitization with weekly scalp DPC. The library was built by means of RACE. Sequenced using a NextSeq 500. TCRdb reprocessed the public reads (quality trimming at Q25 with fastp, clone calling with MiXCR) and kept in-frame beta chains. Every CDR3 protein is listed once, alongside the most common genes and DNA of its rows. Here the sample has under 120,000 distinct CDR3 sequences; approximately 11% occur a single time. The top ten constitute 3% to 4.5% of the sample. Material: whole blood, obtained in connection with sensitization to the hapten diphenylcyclopropenone (DPC). The receptors come from a middle-aged woman with alopecia areata. Some clones in this sample may be carry-over from other donors' samples.

The chain employs TRBV6-5 and TRBJ1-2; 10 bases fit TRBD1. The J segment lost 4 bases and the V segment lost 2 bases, leaving 1 base of the junction unmatched. Germline CDR1 and CDR2: MNHEY and SVGAGI. The CDR3 contains 14 residues. The CDR3 region is CASSYRDRGYGYTF. In DNA form, the CDR3 reads TGTGCCAGCAGTTACCGGGACAGGGGCTATGGCTACACCTTC.

This clonotype appeared many times. The chain carries TRBV12-3 or TRBV12-4 and TRBJ2-5; TRBD2 might be the D (6 bases). Trimming cost V 2 bases and J 0 bases, with 10 bases left between them. The CDR3 consists of 15 residues. The CDR3 bases are TGTGCCAGCAGTTTATCCGGGGGTTACCAAGAGACCCAGTACTTC. Encoded protein: CASSLSGGYQETQYF.

This clonotype was seen a few times. V and J are TRBV7-2 and TRBJ1-2; 8 bases fit TRBD1. Germline CDR1 is SGHTA and CDR2 is FQGNSA. CDR3 length: 15 amino acids. With V trimmed by 4 bases and J by 6 bases, 10 bases remained unmatched. CDR3 region: CASSSQPDRVNGYTF. CDR3 nucleotides: TGTGCCAGCAGCTCCCAGCCGGACAGGGTTAATGGCTACACCTTC.

The V call is TRBV28, the J call TRBJ1-2, with a tentative D call TRBD1 (5 bases). The CDR3 extends over 13 amino acids. Germline CDR1 is MDHEN and CDR2 is SYDVKM. V lost 11 bases, J lost 2 bases, and 15 bases lay in between. Here the CDR3 DNA reads TGTGCCTGCCTGGGGGACGGCAACTATGGCTACACCTTC. Its translation is CACLGDGNYGYTF.

The J gene is TRBJ1-4, the V gene TRBV7-9; TRBD1 matches 7 bases. From germline, CDR1 is SEHNR and CDR2 FQNEAQ (reference sequence). This CDR3 comprises 14 residues. V was pared by 4 bases and J by 4 bases, with 3 bases of the junction left unmatched. The CDR3 protein is CASSWGQLNEKLFF. DNA for the CDR3: TGTGCCAGCAGCTGGGGACAGCTTAATGAAAAACTGTTTTTT.

This clonotype was observed a handful of times. The gene calls are TRBV16 and TRBJ1-2; D unclear. Trimming took off 0 bases at V and 5 bases at J, with 10 bases between the two ends. The CDR3 has 14 amino acids. Looked up from germline, CDR1 is KGHSY and CDR2 is FQNENV. For the CDR3, the DNA is TGTGCCAGCAGCCAATCGACGGGCGGGTATGGCTACACCTTC. This sequence encodes CASSQSTGGYGYTF.

The chain joins TRBV10-3 to TRBJ1-5; tentatively, D is TRBD1 (6 bases). The CDR3 extends over 16 amino acids. Germline assignment: CDR1 ENHRY and CDR2 SYGVKD. V lost 3 bases and J 1 base, leaving 13 bases between the germline ends. The chain's CDR3 is CAISERDRSSNQPQHF. CDR3 nucleotide sequence: TGTGCCATCAGTGAACGAGACAGGTCAAGCAATCAGCCCCAGCATTTT.

As DNA, the CDR3 is TGCAGTGCCCGCTCTGGGTACCAAGAGACCCAGTACTTC. It yields the protein CSARSGYQETQYF. The V and J genes are TRBV20-1 and TRBJ2-5; D ambiguous. V shed 6 bases and J shed 0 bases, with 11 bases lying between them. The germline CDR1 and CDR2 sequences are DFQATT and SNEGSKA (reference sequence). This CDR3 has 13 amino acids.

The V and J genes are TRBV6-5 and TRBJ1-3, with a possible D match to TRBD1 (6 bases). CDR1 and CDR2 from the germline V gene are MNHEY and SVGAGI. The CDR3 has 14 residues. With 5 bases removed from V and 5 bases from J, the gap between germline ends came to 13 bases. The CDR3 loop reads CASSPTGGRNTIYF. The CDR3 DNA reads TGTGCCAGCAGTCCGACTGGGGGCAGAAACACCATATATTTT.

This clonotype has ten or more counts. The chain has TRBV18 and TRBJ1-1; a weak D match, TRBD1 (5 bases). Trimming removed 5 bases at V and 6 bases at J, with 13 bases between. The CDR3 covers 13 residues. Germline CDR1 reads KGHSH; CDR2 reads LQKENI. The CDR3 loop reads CASSVTVAAEAFF. In DNA, the CDR3 is TGTGCCAGCTCAGTGACAGTGGCCGCTGAAGCTTTCTTT. The full variable domain, rest sourced from reference TRBV18 and TRBJ1-1, is NAGVMQNPRHLVRRRGQEARLRCSPMKGHSHVYWYRQLPEEGLKFMVYLQKENIIDESGMPKERFSAEFPKEGPSILRIQQVVRGDSAAYFCASSVTVAAEAFFGQGTRLTVV.

This chain links TRBV28 with TRBJ1-2, with TRBD1 matching 9 bases. With 4 bases clipped from V and 8 bases from J, the junction kept 11 bases outside the gene matches. The CDR3 is 15 residues long. Germline loops: CDR1 MDHEN, CDR2 SYDVKM. In DNA form, the CDR3 reads TGTGCCAGCAGTTCCCCGGGACAGGGTGAAAGGGGCTACACCTTC. It codes for CASSSPGQGERGYTF.

This clonotype was found many times. The V and J genes are TRBV12-3 or TRBV12-4 and TRBJ2-5, with D possibly being TRBD1 (6 bases). The V end was cut by 6 bases, the J end by 14 bases, with 19 bases between. The CDR3 runs to 12 residues. The CDR3 reads CASSPGQGVVYF. The CDR3 nucleotides are TGTGCCAGCAGCCCGGGACAAGGAGTTGTTTACTTC.

The V call is TRBV7-2, the J call TRBJ2-7, with D perhaps given as TRBD1 or TRBD2 (5 bases each). The CDR3 is made up of 14 amino acids. Trimming took off 3 bases at V and 1 base at J, with 10 bases between the two ends. Germline V gene sequence: CDR1 SGHTA, CDR2 FQGNSA. For the CDR3, the DNA is TGTGCCAGCAGCTTCATCGGGGCTTCCTACGAGCAGTACTTC. Translated, it gives CASSFIGASYEQYF.

This clonotype was seen a handful of times. The chain couples TRBV9 to TRBJ2-4; no reliable D call. V lost 2 bases to trimming and J lost 0 bases, with 6 bases between them. Germline V gene sequence: CDR1 SGDLS, CDR2 YYNGEE. This CDR3 spans 14 amino acids. Here the CDR3 DNA reads TGTGCCAGCAGCGTCGACTTAGCCAAAAACATTCAGTACTTC. This gives the protein CASSVDLAKNIQYF.

This clonotype was recorded many times. The chain employs TRBV11-2 and TRBJ1-2; D might be TRBD1 (5 bases). Trimming took 5 bases from V and 8 from J, leaving 12 bases between them. Germline CDR1 is SGHAT and CDR2 is FQNNGV. The CDR3 runs to 12 residues. CDR3 sequence reads: CASSRRAGGYTF. In DNA, the CDR3 is TGTGCCAGCAGCCGCCGGGCAGGGGGCTACACCTTC.

This rearrangement joins TRBV11-2 to TRBJ2-1; D may be TRBD1 (6 bases). The germline V and J ends were trimmed by 2 bases and 2 bases, with 10 bases remaining between them. The CDR3 has 15 amino acids. Germline V CDR1 and CDR2: SGHAT, FQNNGV. CDR3 sequence reads: CASSLSQGTYNEQFF. DNA for the CDR3: TGTGCCAGCAGCTTATCCCAGGGGACCTACAATGAGCAGTTCTTC. Supplemented by reference TRBV11-2 and TRBJ2-1, the full variable domain reads EAGVAQSPRYKIIEKRQSVAFWCNPISGHATLYWYQQILGQGPKLLIQFQNNGVVDDSQLPKDRFSAERLKGVDSTLKIQPAKLEDSAVYLCASSLSQGTYNEQFFGPGTRLTVL.

At least ten counts were recorded for this clonotype. V usage is TRBV5-6 and J usage is TRBJ2-5, with 7 bases matching TRBD1. Per the germline V gene, CDR1 is SGHDT and CDR2 is YYEEEE. This CDR3 is 15 amino acids long. Losses at the gene ends were 0 bases for V and 5 bases for J; bases not matched to a gene: 7. CDR3 in DNA: TGTGCCAGCAGCTTGGAACAGGGGATCTCGGAGACCCAGTACTTC. This gives the protein CASSLEQGISETQYF.

This chain connects TRBV6-2 or TRBV6-3 to TRBJ2-7, with a possible D match to TRBD1 (5 bases). The CDR3 extends over 15 amino acids. V was trimmed by 2 bases and J by 2 bases, leaving 13 bases between them. Germline V gives CDR1 MNHEY, CDR2 SVGEGT. For the CDR3, the DNA is TGTGCCAGCAGTTACCCTCCGACAGTCCCCTACGAGCAGTACTTC. It codes for CASSYPPTVPYEQYF.

The DNA of the CDR3 is TGCAGCGCCCCAGGGGTGTCGAACACTGAAGCTTTCTTT. Amino acids: CSAPGVSNTEAFF. This chain links TRBV29-1 with TRBJ1-1; a weak D match, TRBD1 (6 bases). This CDR3 contains 13 residues. V gave up 7 bases and J gave up 1 base, with 13 bases separating them. The germline CDR1 and CDR2 sequences are SQVTM and ANQGSEA.

This chain links TRBV5-1 with TRBJ2-2; D is perhaps TRBD1 (6 bases). V lost 5 bases to trimming and J lost 3 bases, with 14 bases between them. The CDR3 covers 15 residues. The germline V gene encodes CDR1 SGHRS and CDR2 YFSETQ. The CDR3 sequence is CASSIRGLDTGELFF. DNA for the CDR3: TGCGCCAGCAGTATCAGGGGCTTGGACACCGGGGAGCTGTTTTTT.

This clonotype was found many times. This sequence joins TRBV3-1 and TRBJ2-3; no reliable D call. V was trimmed by 3 bases and J by 3 bases, leaving 22 bases between them. Germline loops: CDR1 LGHDT, CDR2 YNNKEL (reference sequence). This CDR3 has 18 residues. CDR3 protein: CASSQAQTGLRPTDTQYF. The CDR3 DNA is TGTGCCAGCAGCCAGGCACAAACCGGGCTAAGACCAACAGATACGCAGTATTTT.

This clonotype was seen only a few times. The gene calls are TRBV7-8 and TRBJ1-1; D gene ambiguous. V was shortened by 3 bases and J by 8 bases, with 16 bases between the two germline ends. This CDR3 has 14 amino acids. Looked up from germline, CDR1 is SGHVS and CDR2 is FQNEAQ. In DNA form, the CDR3 reads TGTGCCAGCAGCTTCAAGTCGGCATCGGGCGAAGCTTTCTTT. Translation gives CASSFKSASGEAFF. Full variable domain (remainder filled in from reference TRBV7-8 and TRBJ1-1): GAGVSQSPRYKVAKRGQDVALRCDPISGHVSLFWYQQALGQGPEFLTYFQNEAQLDKSGLPSDRFFAERPEGSVSTLKIQRTQQEDSAVYLCASSFKSASGEAFFGQGTRLTVV.

The chain joins TRBV6-2 or TRBV6-3 to TRBJ1-2, with D possibly TRBD1 on 5 matching bases. Trimming shortened V by 0 bases and J by 5 bases, and 7 bases separated the two germline ends. This CDR3 has 13 residues. Germline CDR1 MNHEY, CDR2 SVGEGT. CDR3 sequence: CASSYSRTYGYTF. DNA of the CDR3: TGTGCCAGCAGTTACTCCAGGACATATGGCTACACCTTC.

This clonotype came up many times. The V call is TRBV18, the J call TRBJ1-1, with TRBD1 matching 7 bases. Germline V gene lookup returns CDR1 KGHSH and CDR2 LQKENI. The CDR3 length is 14 residues. V lost 3 bases to trimming and J lost 11 bases; unmatched junction nucleotides: 12. The CDR3 region has the DNA TGTGCCAGCTCACCCCTGGACAGGACCGGTTCGGCTTTCTTT. This encodes CASSPLDRTGSAFF. Supplemented by reference TRBV18 and TRBJ1-1, the full variable domain reads NAGVMQNPRHLVRRRGQEARLRCSPMKGHSHVYWYRQLPEEGLKFMVYLQKENIIDESGMPKERFSAEFPKEGPSILRIQQVVRGDSAAYFCASSPLDRTGSAFFGQGTRLTVV.

This clonotype has ten or more counts. This chain links TRBV20-1 with TRBJ2-1; 10 positions agree with TRBD2. The CDR3 totals 15 residues. V was clipped by 0 bases and J by 6 bases; unmatched bases: 5. CDR1 and CDR2 from the germline V gene are DFQATT and SNEGSKA (reference sequence). CDR3 loop: CSARDSGGKVNEQFF. The CDR3 DNA sequence: TGCAGTGCTAGAGATAGCGGGGGGAAGGTCAATGAGCAGTTCTTC.

This clonotype was counted between two and nine times. The chain is built from TRBV6-6 and TRBJ1-5; D is ambiguous. The V and J ends lost 8 bases and 4 bases respectively, with 15 bases between them. The germline V gene has CDR1 MNHNY and CDR2 SVGAGI (reference sequence). This CDR3 contains 14 residues. The CDR3 is CASGEHSPNQPQHF. CDR3 nucleotides: TGTGCCAGCGGGGAGCACAGCCCAAATCAGCCCCAGCATTTT.

This clonotype was seen only a few times. CDR3 in DNA: TGTGCCAGCAGCCCCACGGACAGCTCCTACAATGAGCAGTTCTTC. It translates to CASSPTDSSYNEQFF. J is TRBJ2-1 and V is TRBV7-2; tentatively, D is TRBD1 (6 bases). The CDR3 has 15 residues. V was shortened by 5 bases and J by 0 bases, with 11 bases between the two germline ends. From germline, CDR1 is SGHTA and CDR2 FQGNSA.

The CDR3 region has the DNA TGTGCCAGCATTGGAAGGAATTTTGACTATGGCTACACCTTC. As protein: CASIGRNFDYGYTF. The chain is built from TRBV6-1 and TRBJ1-2, with unresolved D. CDR3 size: 14 residues. Germline values: CDR1 MNHNS, CDR2 SASEGT. V lost 7 bases and J 3 bases, leaving 15 bases between the germline ends.

The rearrangement joins TRBV29-1 to TRBJ2-2; D may be TRBD1 or TRBD2 (5 bases each). With 6 bases removed from V and 0 bases from J, the gap between germline ends came to 14 bases. The CDR3 totals 15 residues. Per germline, CDR1 SQVTM and CDR2 ANQGSEA. This CDR3 reads CSVAGRDTNTGELFF. CDR3 coding DNA: TGCAGCGTCGCGGGCAGGGATACGAACACCGGGGAGCTGTTTTTT.

This chain links TRBV5-4 with TRBJ2-2, with 8 bases lining up with TRBD2. Germline-derived CDR1 and CDR2 are SGHNT and YYREEE (reference sequence). This CDR3 is 17 amino acids long. V shed 2 bases and J 0 bases; nucleotides not matched to a gene: 6. The CDR3, as DNA: TGTGCCAGCAGCTTAGCGGGGGCCTTTGCGAACACCGGGGAGCTGTTTTTT. This translates into CASSLAGAFANTGELFF.